By share of the sample, the clone carrying this T cell receptor (beta chain) is large. What it binds is unknown. This entry comes from a study of circulating CD8 cells and anti-PD-1 response in melanoma. The wider study: About 45% of the 13 patients had prior targeted therapy or immunotherapy; seven did not. The study, taken as a whole, reports: Generally, no replicate experiments were performed.

Sorting of live CD3+CD8+TCRalphabeta+ cells by PD-1 and/or TIGIT gave four subsets. There are 14 residues in the CDR3. Germline V gives CDR1 MNHEY, CDR2 SMNVEV (reference sequence). The V gene end was trimmed by 2 bases and the J gene end by 5 bases; junction bases not matched to a gene: 4. Each library started from about 15 ng of total RNA using the QIAseq Immune Repertoire TCR panel. TCRdb recomputed calls from the reads with MiXCR, one row per CDR3 protein. The table lists some 400 distinct CDR3 sequences, less than 9.5% of them singletons. Specimen: CD8+ T cells from PBMCs, collected at baseline or after one month of anti-PD-1 therapy (not recorded which). This sequence was found in a human donor with melanoma. The chain employs TRBV27 and TRBJ2-5; the match to TRBD2 covers 8 bases. The CDR3, as DNA: TGTGCCAGCAGTTTAGGACTAGCATGGGAGACCCAGTACTTC. It codes for CASSLGLAWETQYF.